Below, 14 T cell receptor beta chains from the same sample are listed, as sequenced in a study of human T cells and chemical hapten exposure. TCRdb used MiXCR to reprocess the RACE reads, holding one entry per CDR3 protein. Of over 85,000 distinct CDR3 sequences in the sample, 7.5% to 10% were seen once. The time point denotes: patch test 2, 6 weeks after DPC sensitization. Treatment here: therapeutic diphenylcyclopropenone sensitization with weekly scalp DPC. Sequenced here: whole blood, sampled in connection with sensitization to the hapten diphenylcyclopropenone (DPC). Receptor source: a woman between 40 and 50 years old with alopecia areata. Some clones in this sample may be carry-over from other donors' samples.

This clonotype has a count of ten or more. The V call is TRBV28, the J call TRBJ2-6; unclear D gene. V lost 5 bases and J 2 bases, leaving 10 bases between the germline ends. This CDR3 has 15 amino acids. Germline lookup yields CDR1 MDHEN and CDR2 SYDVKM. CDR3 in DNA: TGTGCCAGCAGTCTACAAAGGGCTGGGGCCAACGTCCTGACTTTC. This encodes CASSLQRAGANVLTF.

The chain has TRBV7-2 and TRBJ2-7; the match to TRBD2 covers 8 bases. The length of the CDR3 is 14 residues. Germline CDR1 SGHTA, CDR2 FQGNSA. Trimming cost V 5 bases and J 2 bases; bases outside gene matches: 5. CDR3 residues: CASSPTSGPYEQYF. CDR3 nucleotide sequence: TGTGCCAGCAGCCCCACTAGCGGCCCCTACGAGCAGTACTTC. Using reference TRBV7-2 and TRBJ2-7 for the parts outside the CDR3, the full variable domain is GAGVSQSPSNKVTEKGKDVELRCDPISGHTALYWYRQSLGQGLEFLIYFQGNSAPDKSGLPSDRFSAERTGGSVSTLTIQRTQQEDSAVYLCASSPTSGPYEQYFGPGTRLTVT.

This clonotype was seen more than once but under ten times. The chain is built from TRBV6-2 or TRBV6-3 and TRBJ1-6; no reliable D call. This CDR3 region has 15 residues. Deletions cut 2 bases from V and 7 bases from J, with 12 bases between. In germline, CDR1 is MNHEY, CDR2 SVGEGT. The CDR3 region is CASSYGQAENSPLHF. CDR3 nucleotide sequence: TGTGCCAGCAGTTACGGGCAGGCCGAAAATTCACCCCTCCACTTT.

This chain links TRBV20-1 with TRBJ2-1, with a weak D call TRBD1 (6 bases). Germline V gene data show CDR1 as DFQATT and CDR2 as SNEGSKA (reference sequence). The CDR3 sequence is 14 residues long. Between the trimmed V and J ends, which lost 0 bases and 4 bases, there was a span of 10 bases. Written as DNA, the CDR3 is TGCAGTGCTAGAGAGACAGGTACTTACAATGAGCAGTTCTTC. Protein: CSARETGTYNEQFF.

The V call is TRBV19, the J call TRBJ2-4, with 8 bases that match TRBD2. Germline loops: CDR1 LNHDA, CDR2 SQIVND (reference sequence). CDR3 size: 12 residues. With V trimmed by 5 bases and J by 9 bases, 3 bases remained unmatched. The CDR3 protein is CASSGTRGIQYF. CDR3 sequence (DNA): TGTGCCAGTAGTGGGACTAGGGGCATTCAGTACTTC.

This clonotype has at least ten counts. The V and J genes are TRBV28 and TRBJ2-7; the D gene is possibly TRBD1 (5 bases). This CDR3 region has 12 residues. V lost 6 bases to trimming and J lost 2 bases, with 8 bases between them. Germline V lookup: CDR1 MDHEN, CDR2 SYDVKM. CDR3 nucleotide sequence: TGTGCCAGCAGAACGACAGCCTACGAGCAGTACTTC. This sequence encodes CASRTTAYEQYF.

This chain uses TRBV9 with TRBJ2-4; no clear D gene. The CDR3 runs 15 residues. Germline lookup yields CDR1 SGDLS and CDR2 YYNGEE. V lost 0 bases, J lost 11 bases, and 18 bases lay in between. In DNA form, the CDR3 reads TGTGCCAGCAGCGTAGCTCCGGATAAGACGGCCTTTCAGTACTTC. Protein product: CASSVAPDKTAFQYF.

The CDR3 DNA reads TGTGCCAGCTCACCCGGCCACACTGAAGCTTTCTTT. This translates into CASSPGHTEAFF. The chain joins TRBV18 to TRBJ1-1; D is unresolved. The V and J ends lost 3 bases and 3 bases respectively, with 5 bases between them. This CDR3 contains 12 residues. The V gene's germline CDR1 is KGHSH and CDR2 LQKENI. The complete variable domain, with remaining parts taken from reference TRBV18 and TRBJ1-1, reads NAGVMQNPRHLVRRRGQEARLRCSPMKGHSHVYWYRQLPEEGLKFMVYLQKENIIDESGMPKERFSAEFPKEGPSILRIQQVVRGDSAAYFCASSPGHTEAFFGQGTRLTVV.

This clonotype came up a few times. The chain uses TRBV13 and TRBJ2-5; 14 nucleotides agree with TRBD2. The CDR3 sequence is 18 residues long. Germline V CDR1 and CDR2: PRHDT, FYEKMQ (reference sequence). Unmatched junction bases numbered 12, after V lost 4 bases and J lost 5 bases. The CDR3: CASSSSGTSGSKRETQYF. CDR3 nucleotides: TGTGCCAGCAGCTCATCCGGGACTAGCGGGAGTAAACGGGAGACCCAGTACTTC.

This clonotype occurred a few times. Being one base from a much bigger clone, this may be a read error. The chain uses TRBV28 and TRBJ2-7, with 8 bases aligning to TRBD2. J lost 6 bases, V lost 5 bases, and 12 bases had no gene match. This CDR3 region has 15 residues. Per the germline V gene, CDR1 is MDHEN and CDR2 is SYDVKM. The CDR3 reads CASSPLAGKVCEQYF. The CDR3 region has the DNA TGTGCCAGCAGTCCCCTAGCGGGTAAAGTCTGCGAGCAGTACTTC.

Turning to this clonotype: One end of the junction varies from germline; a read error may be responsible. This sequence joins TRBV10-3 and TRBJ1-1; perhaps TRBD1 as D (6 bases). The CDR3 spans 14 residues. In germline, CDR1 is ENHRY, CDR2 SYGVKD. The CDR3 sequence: CAIRASGVKTGAFF. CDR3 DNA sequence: TGTGCCATCAGGGCCTCAGGGGTGAAAACTGGAGCTTTCTTT.

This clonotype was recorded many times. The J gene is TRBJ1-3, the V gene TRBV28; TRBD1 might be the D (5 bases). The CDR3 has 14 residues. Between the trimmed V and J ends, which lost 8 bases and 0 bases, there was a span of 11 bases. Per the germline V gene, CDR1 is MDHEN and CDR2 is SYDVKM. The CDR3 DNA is TGTGCCAGCGTAGGGGCAGACTCTGGAAACACCATATATTTT. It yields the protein CASVGADSGNTIYF.

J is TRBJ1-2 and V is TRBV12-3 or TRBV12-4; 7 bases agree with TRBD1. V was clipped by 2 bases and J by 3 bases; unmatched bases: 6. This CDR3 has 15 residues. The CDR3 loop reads CASSLRQGTYYGYTF. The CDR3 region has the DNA TGTGCCAGCAGTTTAAGACAGGGAACCTACTATGGCTACACCTTC.

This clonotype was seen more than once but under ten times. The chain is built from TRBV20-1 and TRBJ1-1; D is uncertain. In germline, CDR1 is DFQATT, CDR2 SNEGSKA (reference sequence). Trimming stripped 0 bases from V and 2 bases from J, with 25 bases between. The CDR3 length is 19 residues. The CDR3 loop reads CSARDPRGLVAWENTEAFF. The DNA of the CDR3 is TGCAGTGCTAGAGATCCGCGGGGATTGGTGGCATGGGAAAACACTGAAGCTTTCTTT.